The 21 T cell receptor beta chains in this list originate from one sample, sequenced in a study of T cell changes during pregnancy in multiple sclerosis. Profiling relied on immunoSEQ multiplex PCR, and the TCRdb table lists in-frame clones only, not all of them. This table holds about 67,000 clones, roughly 92% found once. Source: peripheral blood, taken in the second trimester of pregnancy. These TCRs come from a female donor with multiple sclerosis, enrolled in a pregnancy study.

The chain links TRBV5-4 to TRBJ2-5; D may be TRBD2 (7 bases). The J call may be incorrect, as the DNA end agrees better with TRBJ2-7. This CDR3 spans 16 amino acids. From germline, CDR1 is SGHNT and CDR2 YYREEE (reference sequence). The CDR3 DNA reads as TGTGCCAGCAGCTGGGGGGGCAGCGGGAACTCCTACGAGCAGTACTTC. As protein: CASSWGGSGNSYEQYF.

V and J are TRBV5-1 and TRBJ1-4; TRBD1 is a possible D gene (6 bases). Trimming pared 2 bases from V and 5 bases from J, leaving 10 bases between. Germline V lookup: CDR1 SGHRS, CDR2 YFSETQ. CDR3 length: 14 residues. CDR3 DNA sequence: TGCGCCAGCAGCTTCGCAGGGGTCAATGAAAAACTGTTTTTT. The encoded protein is CASSFAGVNEKLFF.

The genes are TRBV7-2 and TRBJ2-6; D may be TRBD2 (6 bases). The ends were cut back, 5 bases at V and 0 bases at J, with 17 bases in the middle. Germline V lookup: CDR1 SGHTA, CDR2 FQGNSA. The CDR3 runs 18 residues. The CDR3 nucleotides are TGTGCCAGCAGCACGGAGGGACCACTTGTCTCTGGGGCCAACGTCCTGACTTTC. It codes for CASSTEGPLVSGANVLTF.

This chain joins TRBV2 and TRBJ2-3, with D tentatively TRBD2 (6 bases). V lost 2 bases to trimming and J lost 9 bases, with 15 bases between them. This CDR3 is 14 amino acids long. Germline assignment: CDR1 SNHLY and CDR2 FYNNEI. CDR3 DNA sequence: TGTGCCAGCAGTGAACGCCTAGCGCTGCAAACGCAGTATTTT. Its translation: CASSERLALQTQYF.

J is TRBJ2-7 and V is TRBV7-2; 8 nucleotides match TRBD2. In germline, CDR1 is SGHTA, CDR2 FQGNSA. The CDR3 spans 19 residues. J was trimmed by 1 base and V by 5 bases; bases with no gene match: 19. CDR3 nucleotides: TGTGCCAGCAGCCGATATTCTCCGCTTAGCGGGGAGGGTTCCTACGAGCAGTACTTC. It yields the protein CASSRYSPLSGEGSYEQYF. The whole variable domain, remainder taken from reference TRBV7-2 and TRBJ2-7, is GAGVSQSPSNKVTEKGKDVELRCDPISGHTALYWYRQSLGQGLEFLIYFQGNSAPDKSGLPSDRFSAERTGGSVSTLTIQRTQQEDSAVYLCASSRYSPLSGEGSYEQYFGPGTRLTVT.

The chain carries TRBV4-2 and TRBJ2-5; D is possibly TRBD2 (7 bases). CDR1 and CDR2 from the germline V gene are LGHNA and YNFKEQ. The CDR3 is made up of 17 amino acids. Trimming cost V 0 bases and J 2 bases, with 16 bases left between them. The CDR3 DNA follows: TGTGCCAGCAGCCAAGATCCTACAGGGAGGGAACAAGAGACCCAGTACTTC. It yields the protein CASSQDPTGREQETQYF.

This sequence joins TRBV7-2 and TRBJ2-3, with 9 bases lining up with TRBD1. Germline trimming cut 3 bases from V and 0 bases from J; bases unmatched to any gene: 4. The CDR3 is made up of 16 amino acids. Germline CDR1 is SGHTA and CDR2 is FQGNSA. CDR3 sequence reads: CASSLGTGSSTDTQYF. The CDR3 region has the DNA TGTGCCAGCAGCTTGGGGACAGGGTCAAGCACAGATACGCAGTATTTT.

This chain uses TRBV30 with TRBJ1-1; D is ambiguous. CDR1 and CDR2 from the germline V gene are GTSNPN and SVGIG (reference sequence). Trimming shortened V by 0 bases and J by 0 bases, and 11 bases separated the two germline ends. This CDR3 region has 15 residues. The chain's CDR3 is CAWSVLQRMNTEAFF. In DNA form, the CDR3 reads TGTGCCTGGAGTGTACTCCAGCGTATGAACACTGAAGCTTTCTTT.

The chain joins TRBV2 to TRBJ2-7, with D possibly being TRBD1 (5 bases). The CDR3 length is 16 residues. Germline V gene lookup returns CDR1 SNHLY and CDR2 FYNNEI. V lost 4 bases to trimming and J lost 3 bases, with 19 bases between them. The CDR3 region is CASSADPAQGIYEQYF. The CDR3 bases are TGTGCCAGCAGTGCCGACCCGGCCCAGGGCATCTACGAGCAGTACTTC.

The V call is TRBV10-3, the J call TRBJ2-1; D may be TRBD2 (6 bases). The CDR3 totals 17 residues. Germline V gene lookup returns CDR1 ENHRY and CDR2 SYGVKD. V gave up 5 bases and J gave up 5 bases, with 22 bases separating them. The CDR3 DNA sequence: TGTGCCATCAGTCCGCAACGACCGGGACTTCTCGACAATGAGCAGTTCTTC. This codes for CAISPQRPGLLDNEQFF.

This clone was seen a single time. This chain joins TRBV7-6 and TRBJ2-5; 7 bases align to TRBD2. Germline V gene data show CDR1 as SGHVS and CDR2 as FNYEAQ. The CDR3 is 13 amino acids. J was trimmed by 5 bases and V by 8 bases; bases with no gene match: 8. CDR3 coding DNA: TGTGCCAGCCGATTTACTAGCGTGGAGACCCAGTACTTC. Its protein product is CASRFTSVETQYF.

The V call is TRBV4-1, the J call TRBJ1-5; D unresolved. The germline CDR1 and CDR2 sequences are MGHRA and YSYEKL. With 5 bases removed from V and 1 base from J, the gap between germline ends came to 12 bases. The CDR3 contains 15 residues. The CDR3: CASSTDGLSNQPQHF. In DNA form, the CDR3 reads TGCGCCAGCAGCACCGACGGACTAAGCAATCAGCCCCAGCATTTT.

V usage is TRBV11-2 and J usage is TRBJ2-3; 7 nucleotides agree with TRBD1. The V and J ends lost 5 bases and 6 bases, in that order; junction bases with no gene match: 14. The CDR3 length is 16 residues. In germline, CDR1 is SGHAT, CDR2 FQNNGV. This CDR3 reads CASSGRQGVNRDTQYF. For the CDR3, the DNA is TGTGCCAGCAGCGGACGACAGGGCGTAAATCGGGATACGCAGTATTTT.

CDR3 nucleotides: TGTGCCAGTAGTATAGTCCCGACAGAAAATCAGCCCCAGCATTTT. It specifies CASSIVPTENQPQHF. The chain carries TRBV19 and TRBJ1-5; D might be TRBD1 (5 bases). V lost 1 base and J 4 bases, leaving 11 bases between the germline ends. The CDR3 covers 15 residues. CDR1 is LNHDA and CDR2 is SQIVND in the germline V gene (reference sequence).

Only one count was recorded for this clone. V usage is TRBV5-4 and J usage is TRBJ1-1, with D tentatively TRBD1 (5 bases). Germline CDR1 and CDR2: SGHNT and YYREEE (reference sequence). This CDR3 is built from 11 residues. The V end was cut by 0 bases, the J end by 8 bases, with 5 bases between. The CDR3 DNA reads TGTGCCAGCAGCTTGGGACAGGAAGCTTTCTTT. Its protein is CASSLGQEAFF. The complete variable domain, with remaining parts taken from reference TRBV5-4 and TRBJ1-1, reads ETGVTQSPTHLIKTRGQQVTLRCSSQSGHNTVSWYQQALGQGPQFIFQYYREEENGRGNFPPRFSGLQFPNYSSELNVNALELDDSALYLCASSLGQEAFFGQGTRLTVV.

The J gene is TRBJ2-1, the V gene TRBV5-6; 9 nucleotides match TRBD2. This CDR3 contains 15 residues. Germline-derived CDR1 and CDR2 are SGHDT and YYEEEE. Trimming took 4 bases from V and 8 from J; bases not matched to a gene: 10. The CDR3: CASSPRTAGGDEQFF. CDR3 DNA: TGTGCCAGCAGCCCCCGGACAGCGGGGGGTGATGAGCAGTTCTTC.

This chain connects TRBV6-6 to TRBJ1-3, with D perhaps matching TRBD1 (5 bases). Trimming cost V 3 bases and J 2 bases, with 11 bases left between them. This CDR3 is built from 15 residues. The germline gives CDR1 MNHNY, CDR2 SVGAGI (reference sequence). CDR3 in amino acids: CASSYPQGTGNTIYF. CDR3 nucleotides: TGTGCCAGCAGTTATCCCCAGGGTACTGGAAACACCATATATTTT.

V gene TRBV2 combines with J gene TRBJ2-7; TRBD2 matches 7 bases. Germline V gene data show CDR1 as SNHLY and CDR2 as FYNNEI. J lost 0 bases, V lost 2 bases, and 4 bases had no gene match. This CDR3 has 15 amino acids. The CDR3 nucleotides read TGTGCCAGCAGTGAAATCGGGAGGACCTCCTACGAGCAGTACTTC. It codes for CASSEIGRTSYEQYF. Full variable domain (missing parts from reference TRBV2 and TRBJ2-7): EPEVTQTPSHQVTQMGQEVILRCVPISNHLYFYWYRQILGQKVEFLVSFYNNEISEKSEIFDDQFSVERPDGSNFTLKIRSTKLEDSAMYFCASSEIGRTSYEQYFGPGTRLTVT.

The chain links TRBV4-3 to TRBJ2-5, with TRBD2 as a possible D gene (5 bases). This CDR3 has 15 residues. V was shortened by 1 base and J by 1 base, with 10 bases between the two germline ends. The V gene's germline CDR1 is LGHNA and CDR2 YSLEER. CDR3 in amino acids: CASSQGSAVQETQYF. The DNA of the CDR3 is TGCGCCAGCAGCCAAGGATCAGCGGTCCAAGAGACCCAGTACTTC.

The rearrangement links TRBV9 to TRBJ2-7; D possibly corresponds to TRBD2 (7 bases). The germline gives CDR1 SGDLS, CDR2 YYNGEE. This CDR3 region has 15 residues. V was cut by 0 bases and J by 5 bases, with 15 bases left in between. Written as DNA, the CDR3 is TGTGCCAGCAGCGTAGGGATGGGGGGGCACCACGAGCAGTACTTC. Translated: CASSVGMGGHHEQYF.

As to this clone: Additional DNA sequences in this sample encode the identical CDR3. The chain is built from TRBV30 and TRBJ2-1; possibly TRBD2 for D (5 bases). The CDR3 runs to 15 residues. Trimming stripped 0 bases from V and 4 bases from J, with 13 bases between. The germline V gene has CDR1 GTSNPN and CDR2 SVGIG (reference sequence). In nucleotides, the CDR3 is TGTGCCTGGAGTGTACGGGGTAGCTCGTACAATGAGCAGTTCTTC. It translates to CAWSVRGSSYNEQFF.